This T cell receptor (beta chain) was found in a study of identical twins. V lost 8 bases and J lost 1, with 6 bases in between. Germline V gene lookup returns CDR1 MDHEN and CDR2 SYDVKM. CDR3 length: 12 amino acids. Study results and limitations: Clonotypes of the beta chain that were abundant in cord blood carried fewer insertions (memory repertoires showed none).

This clonotype has a handful of counts. The antigen remains unidentified. Using its own MiXCR run on the 5' RACE reads, TCRdb lists one record per CDR3 protein. The sample has just under 650,000 distinct CDR3 sequences; about 7.1% are singletons. These data also featured in a second study, about yellow fever vaccine responses in identical twins.

This TCR came from a woman aged 18-29 years in good health. Sequenced input: PBMCs. The genes are TRBV28 and TRBJ2-1; D not resolved. This CDR3 reads CASLGSYNEQFF. The CDR3 DNA reads TGTGCCAGCCTCGGATCCTACAATGAGCAGTTCTTC.